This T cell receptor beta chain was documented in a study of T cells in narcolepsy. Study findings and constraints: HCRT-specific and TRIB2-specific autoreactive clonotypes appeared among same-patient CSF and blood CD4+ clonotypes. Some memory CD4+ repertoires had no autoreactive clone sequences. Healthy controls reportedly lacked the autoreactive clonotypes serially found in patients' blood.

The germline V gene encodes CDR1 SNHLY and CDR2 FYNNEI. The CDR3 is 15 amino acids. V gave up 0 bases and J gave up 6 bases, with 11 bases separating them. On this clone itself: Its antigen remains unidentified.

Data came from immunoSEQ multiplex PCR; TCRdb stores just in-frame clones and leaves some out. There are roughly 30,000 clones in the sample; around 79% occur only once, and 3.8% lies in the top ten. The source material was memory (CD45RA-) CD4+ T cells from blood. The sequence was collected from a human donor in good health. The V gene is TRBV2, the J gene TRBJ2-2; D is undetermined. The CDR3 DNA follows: TGTGCCAGCAGTGAAGCGCATCAGTCGGCCGGGGAGCTGTTTTTT. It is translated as CASSEAHQSAGELFF.